These 18 T cell receptor beta chains were all obtained from the same sample, sequenced in a study of T cells in Graves' hyperthyroidism and ophthalmopathy. RNA transcripts served as the template for amplifying TCR beta CDR3 regions. The TCR CDR3 first-round RT-PCR relied on the HTBI primer set. TCRdb reanalysed the multiplex PCR reads using MiXCR and keeps one entry per CDR3 protein. This table has 640,000 or so distinct CDR3 sequences, 14% appearing once. The source material was blood. These TCRs come from a woman younger than 30 with Graves' ophthalmopathy.

Many counts were recorded for this clonotype. The chain couples TRBV11-3 to TRBJ2-1, with TRBD2 as a possible D gene (5 bases). The CDR3 has 14 residues. Germline CDR1 SGHNT, CDR2 YENEEA. V lost 2 bases, J lost 9 bases, and 14 bases lay in between. The CDR3 DNA sequence: TGTGCCAGCAGCTTACGCGGACTTCTCTCTGAGCAGTTCTTC. Its translation is CASSLRGLLSEQFF.

This clonotype was observed at least ten times. The chain couples TRBV11-2 to TRBJ1-1, with D possibly TRBD1 on 6 matching bases. The V gene lost 7 bases and the J gene lost 11 bases, with 20 bases spanning the gap. The length of the CDR3 is 13 residues. The germline gives CDR1 SGHAT, CDR2 FQNNGV. The CDR3 DNA follows: TGTGCCAGCACCCTGACCAGCCCGAGGGGGGCTTTCTTT. Residues: CASTLTSPRGAFF. Drawing the rest from reference TRBV11-2 and TRBJ1-1, the complete variable domain is EAGVAQSPRYKIIEKRQSVAFWCNPISGHATLYWYQQILGQGPKLLIQFQNNGVVDDSQLPKDRFSAERLKGVDSTLKIQPAKLEDSAVYLCASTLTSPRGAFFGQGTRLTVV.

This clonotype has only a few counts. The chain joins TRBV14 to TRBJ1-6; maybe TRBD1 (5 bases). This CDR3 region has 15 residues. Germline lookup yields CDR1 SGHDN and CDR2 FVKESK. Trimming cost V 4 bases and J 7 bases, with 14 bases left between them. In nucleotides, the CDR3 is TGTGCCAGCAGCCTACCCGGGACGGAGAATTCACCCCTCCACTTT. Residues: CASSLPGTENSPLHF. Filled out from reference TRBV14 and TRBJ1-6, the complete variable domain reads EAGVTQFPSHSVIEKGQTVTLRCDPISGHDNLYWYRRVMGKEIKFLLHFVKESKQDESGMPNNRFLAERTGGTYSTLKVQPAELEDSGVYFCASSLPGTENSPLHFGNGTRLTVT.

This clonotype was picked up many times. The CDR3 bases are TGTGCCAGCAGCCCCCTGTACAGGGGCCTCTACGAGCAGTACTTC. Amino acid sequence: CASSPLYRGLYEQYF. The J gene is TRBJ2-7, the V gene TRBV7-9; 7 nucleotides line up with TRBD1. Germline V gene data show CDR1 as SEHNR and CDR2 as FQNEAQ (reference sequence). The CDR3 has 15 amino acids. The V and J ends lost 5 bases and 3 bases, in that order; junction bases with no gene match: 10. Supplemented by reference TRBV7-9 and TRBJ2-7, the full variable domain reads DTGVSQNPRHKITKRGQNVTFRCDPISEHNRLYWYRQTLGQGPEFLTYFQNEAQLEKSRLLSDRFSAERPKGSFSTLEIQRTEQGDSAMYLCASSPLYRGLYEQYFGPGTRLTVT.

This clonotype was detected ten times or more. The chain uses TRBV18 and TRBJ2-5; weak D call: TRBD1 (6 bases). The CDR3 covers 15 residues. Germline V lookup: CDR1 KGHSH, CDR2 LQKENI. The V end was cut by 4 bases, the J end by 2 bases, with 14 bases between. CDR3 sequence: CASSRGTGMQETQYF. Written as DNA, the CDR3 is TGTGCCAGCTCACGAGGAACAGGGATGCAAGAGACCCAGTACTTC.

This clonotype appeared many times. The rearrangement uses TRBV28 and TRBJ2-2; TRBD1 aligns across 8 bases. Unmatched junction bases numbered 4, after V lost 7 bases and J lost 0 bases. The CDR3 loop spans 15 amino acids. Germline CDR1 MDHEN, CDR2 SYDVKM. CDR3 in amino acids: CASNPTGANTGELFF. The CDR3 DNA follows: TGTGCCAGCAACCCGACAGGGGCGAACACCGGGGAGCTGTTTTTT.

The CDR3 region has the DNA TGTGCCAGCAGTCAGGCCCTTGGACGTCAGTACTTC. Translated: CASSQALGRQYF. The gene calls are TRBV28 and TRBJ2-5; D not certain. The CDR3 extends over 12 amino acids. Germline V CDR1 and CDR2: MDHEN, SYDVKM. V was cut by 5 bases and J by 11 bases, with 15 bases left in between.

This clonotype was seen more than once but under ten times. The rearrangement joins TRBV6-5 to TRBJ2-1; D tentatively reads TRBD1 or TRBD2 (5 bases each). CDR1 and CDR2 from the germline V gene are MNHEY and SVGAGI. The V and J ends lost 6 bases and 7 bases respectively, with 25 bases between them. The CDR3 totals 17 residues. The CDR3 sequence is CASSSAGRASLTNEQFF. The CDR3 nucleotides read TGTGCCAGCAGCTCGGCGGGCAGGGCTTCTCTTACAAATGAGCAGTTCTTC.

A few counts support this clonotype. V gene TRBV27 combines with J gene TRBJ2-5; 11 bases are a match to TRBD2. The junction had 4 bases not matched to a gene; V was cut back by 5 bases and J by 2 bases. Germline values: CDR1 MNHEY, CDR2 SMNVEV (reference sequence). The CDR3 loop spans 15 amino acids. CDR3 in amino acids: CASSPSGRSQETQYF. The CDR3 region has the DNA TGTGCCAGCAGTCCTAGCGGGAGGTCTCAAGAGACCCAGTACTTC.

This clonotype was counted at least ten times. The gene calls are TRBV5-6 and TRBJ1-5, with no clear D. This CDR3 is built from 16 residues. The V end was cut by 1 base, the J end by 0 bases, with 11 bases between. Germline V lookup: CDR1 SGHDT, CDR2 YYEEEE. The CDR3 nucleotides read TGTGCCAGCAGCTTGAACAGCTGGTATAGCAATCAGCCCCAGCATTTT. This translates into CASSLNSWYSNQPQHF.

In its sample, this clonotype was seen many times. The chain has TRBV7-9 and TRBJ2-7, with D possibly being TRBD1 (7 bases). This CDR3 has 13 amino acids. Per germline, CDR1 SEHNR and CDR2 FQNEAQ (reference sequence). The V and J ends lost 5 bases and 3 bases respectively, with 11 bases between them. The CDR3 spells CASSAGGLYEQYF. CDR3 in DNA: TGTGCCAGCAGCGCAGGGGGACTCTACGAGCAGTACTTC.

There are many counts of this clonotype. This chain joins TRBV12-3 or TRBV12-4 and TRBJ1-1; 7 positions match TRBD1. The CDR3 has 14 amino acids. The V gene end was trimmed by 2 bases and the J gene end by 6 bases; junction bases not matched to a gene: 6. CDR3 in DNA: TGTGCCAGCAGTTTATATACAGGGGAACCTGAAGCTTTCTTT. The encoded protein is CASSLYTGEPEAFF.

This clonotype was recorded many times. The chain employs TRBV12-3 or TRBV12-4 and TRBJ1-2; maybe TRBD1 (5 bases). V was clipped by 8 bases and J by 6 bases, with 19 bases between them. The CDR3 is 14 amino acids. As DNA, the CDR3 is TGTGCCAGCCTCCATCCCGGGGCGACAGATGGCTACACCTTC. Residues: CASLHPGATDGYTF.

This clonotype has ten or more counts. The rearrangement joins TRBV2 to TRBJ1-4; D unclear. Deletions cut 4 bases from V and 4 bases from J, with 13 bases between. Germline V gene data show CDR1 as SNHLY and CDR2 as FYNNEI. This CDR3 region has 15 residues. DNA of the CDR3: TGTGCCAGCAGTGGTGTGGCAGGCCTTAATGAAAAACTGTTTTTT. Translating it yields CASSGVAGLNEKLFF.

This clonotype was seen repeatedly, ten times or more. The gene calls are TRBV11-1 and TRBJ1-1, with a weak D call TRBD1 (6 bases). Trimming left V 3 bases short and J 6 bases short, with 14 bases between. Germline lookup yields CDR1 SGHAT and CDR2 FQDESV (reference sequence). The CDR3 is made up of 14 amino acids. CDR3 coding DNA: TGTGCCAGCAGCTTTTCCAGGGGACTAGCTGAAGCTTTCTTT. Translation gives CASSFSRGLAEAFF.

Comment on this clonotype: Its ends do not fully match the called genes, so a read error is possible. This sequence joins TRBV12-3 or TRBV12-4 and TRBJ2-6, with 8 bases aligning to TRBD2. The length of the CDR3 is 15 residues. DNA for the CDR3: TGTGCCGGCAGTCTGACTAGCGCTGGGGCCAACGTCCTGACTTTC. Translation gives CAGSLTSAGANVLTF.

In its sample, this clonotype was seen many times. The rearrangement uses TRBV2 and TRBJ1-5; D gene unclear. The CDR3 consists of 13 residues. Germline V gene sequence: CDR1 SNHLY, CDR2 FYNNEI. Trimming pared 4 bases from V and 7 bases from J, leaving 11 bases between. The CDR3 protein is CASSGTVLQPQHF. The DNA for the CDR3 is TGTGCCAGCAGTGGAACAGTGCTCCAGCCCCAGCATTTT.

The chain couples TRBV10-2 to TRBJ2-7; no definite D call. V gave up 4 bases and J gave up 2 bases, with 24 bases separating them. The CDR3 length is 18 residues. Germline V gene lookup returns CDR1 WSHSY and CDR2 SAAADI. CDR3 sequence (DNA): TGCGCCAGCAGTGCAAGGTCGCGGAAGACCCCAGAACCCTACGAGCAGTACTTC. Its translation: CASSARSRKTPEPYEQYF.